This entry features one T cell receptor beta chain sequence. This clone was recorded once. Which antigen it targets is not known. Base qualities are not provided; no much larger clone lies one nucleotide away. This sample was included in a study of cytomegalovirus exposure and HLA in healthy donors (dated by TCRdb to 2016 to 2017). Context from the whole study: According to a later analysis, the 120 validation repertoires were produced on the same platform as the 666 repertoires of the first cohort. The study aimed to test whether signatures of past pathogen exposure could be identified by cataloging public T cell receptors. In addition to the first cohort of approximately 670 subjects, a separate validation cohort of under 150 different subjects was used. The study combined high-throughput TCR immunosequencing, statistical association of individual TCRs with disease status, and machine learning to predict cytomegalovirus infection status.

Between the V and J ends, shortened by 4 bases and 4 bases respectively, the junction contains 15 bases. Spanning cysteine to phenylalanine, the CDR3 consists of 15 amino acids. Solely the CDR3 DNA is kept, with 45 bases framed from the first base. The germline V gene provides CDR1 SGHDT and CDR2 YYEEEE. Separate from the approximately 670-subject first cohort, the validation cohort of about 130 subjects was the group to which the donors belonged. What the work shows at the level of the full study, not this receptor alone: While some public TCRs were present in many individuals, most TCR sequences turned up only very rarely across donors. The authors suggested that the approach could potentially be generalized to other disease states and immunological phenotypes. The validation cohort had no HLA typing available for a later analysis, so co-occurrence within that cohort was assessed over all 130 or so repertoires. A later analysis found that TCRs clustered in the first cohort also tended to co-occur in the 120 validation repertoires, with more than 90% of cluster scores above 0. A few of the identified cytomegalovirus-associated TCR beta chains were confirmed in vitro to be specific for cytomegalovirus antigens. The classifier was reported to diagnose cytomegalovirus status with high specificity and sensitivity in both the original and validation cohorts. In the study, approximately 160 TCR beta chains were listed as associated with cytomegalovirus.

The library was obtained by the immunoSEQ multiplex PCR assay. The paper's processing steps were these. A statistical classification framework was built for diagnosing cytomegalovirus status from the catalog of TCR beta chain sequences. The table was pulled from immuneACCESS by TCRdb, which kept in-frame rearrangements only. Such tables lose some clones; where checked, under half of the loss comes from unresolved V genes, and the rest has no known cause. The V and J calls and clone size come from that table; D and trimming were worked out from the DNA. A total of 200,000 to 300,000 clones appear in this sample, about 87% of them only once. Of the sample, 2.6% falls within the top ten clones.

The rearrangement combines TRBV5-6 with TRBJ2-1; the D gene is perhaps TRBD2, from 5 matching bases. Sequenced input: PBMCs. This clonotype originated in a man aged 18 to 29 in good health and CMV-seronegative. The CDR3 has the sequence CASSESGRPYNEQFF. DNA sequence: TGTGCCAGCAGCGAGAGCGGAAGACCTTACAATGAGCAGTTCTTC.